This paragraph covers one TCR beta chain sequence. Assay: immunoSEQ multiplex PCR; the TCRdb copy retains only in-frame clones and omits some. Of 75,000 to 100,000 clones listed, about 95% are singletons. The V end lost 0 bases, the J end lost 8 bases, and 11 bases lay between the germline ends. Germline values: CDR1 SGHNT, CDR2 YENEEA. CDR3 length equals 14 residues. The data originate from a study of technical replicates of blood from a handful of donors. The chain has TRBV11-3 and TRBJ2-1, with D tentatively TRBD1 (6 bases). Source material: T cells isolated from PBMCs. The TCR was taken from a human donor in good health. DNA of the CDR3: TGTGCCAGCAGCTTAGAGCAGGGGTTAGATGAGCAGTTCTTC. Encoded protein: CASSLEQGLDEQFF.